This T cell receptor beta chain is from a study of OX40 agonist ivuxolimab in advanced cancers. Study-wide background: Approximately 41% of patients had received prior checkpoint inhibitor therapy.

TCRdb's table, derived via immunoSEQ multiplex PCR, lists solely in-frame clones and lacks some. Seen here are over 30,000 clones, roughly 82% observed once, and the top ten hold less than 25%. This clone was seen a few times. Its cognate antigen is unknown. Whole-study findings and limits: More expanded clones were found, on average, in CD8+ than in CD4+ T cells.

The CDR3 has 15 residues. Germline V CDR1 and CDR2: MNHEY, SMNVEV (reference sequence). Trimming left V 6 bases short and J 0 bases short, with 15 bases between. The sequence derives from an adult with an advanced solid tumor such as melanoma, head and neck, liver or kidney cancer. Sequenced here: CD4+ or CD8+ T cells sorted from blood, sampled in a trial of the OX40 agonist ivuxolimab. The chain carries TRBV27 and TRBJ2-7, with a tentative D call TRBD1 (5 bases). In DNA, the CDR3 is TGTGCCAGCAGACCAAGACAGCGCAGCTCCTACGAGCAGTACTTC. It specifies CASRPRQRSSYEQYF.